The 30 T cell receptor beta chains given below trace back to one sample, sequenced in a study of CD8+CD57+ T cells in acquired aplastic anemia. For CDR3 and TCR beta VDJ profiling, genomic DNA was the template used. TCRdb re-called the reads with MiXCR, one entry per CDR3 protein. The table lists 200,000 to 300,000 distinct CDR3 sequences, less than 85% of them singletons. Whoever was chosen for sequencing had shown CD8+CD57+ cell expansion by flow cytometry. The source material was sorted CD4+, CD8+, or CD8+CD57+ T cells (not recorded which) from PBMCs. The receptors derive from a human donor with aplastic anemia.

The chain employs TRBV5-8 and TRBJ1-6; D gene unclear. Germline-derived CDR1 and CDR2 are SGHTS and YDEGEE. The CDR3 has 15 residues. The V and J ends lost 5 bases and 0 bases respectively, with 9 bases between them. The CDR3 sequence is CASSPTSSYNSPLHF. The CDR3 DNA follows: TGTGCCAGCAGTCCGACGAGCTCCTATAATTCACCCCTCCACTTT. Looking up the rest from reference TRBV5-8 and TRBJ1-6 gives the full variable domain: EAGVTQSPTHLIKTRGQQATLRCSPISGHTSVYWYQQALGLGLQFLLWYDEGEERNRGNFPPRFSGRQFPNYSSELNVNALELEDSALYLCASSPTSSYNSPLHFGNGTRLTVT.

About this clonotype itself: At one of its ends the junction is not consistent with the germline gene, which may arise from a read error. The rearrangement uses TRBV7-2 and TRBJ2-1; either TRBD1 or TRBD2 may supply D (5 bases each). Germline V lookup: CDR1 SGHTA, CDR2 FQGNSA. CDR3 length equals 13 residues. This CDR3 reads CASSSGTRYGHTF. DNA of the CDR3: TGTGCCAGCAGCTCTGGGACGAGGTATGGTCACACCTTC. The variable domain in full, with the rest retrieved from reference TRBV7-2 and TRBJ2-1, is GAGVSQSPSNKVTEKGKDVELRCDPISGHTALYWYRQSLGQGLEFLIYFQGNSAPDKSGLPSDRFSAERTGGSVSTLTIQRTQQEDSAVYLCASSSGTRYGHTFGPGTRLTVL.

Concerning this clonotype itself: Given the absence of the conserved phenylalanine or tryptophan at the CDR3 end, a read error is likely. The limits of the CDR3 on the DNA are not certain, so only TCRdb's listed CDR3 is given. The chain uses TRBV7-2 and TRBJ2-5; TRBD2 is taken as the D call from the table, unchecked against the DNA. The CDR3 is 12 residues long, counting both termini. The V gene's germline CDR1 is SGHTA and CDR2 FQGNSA. CDR3 loop: CAGRLARGTHYY.

A remark on this clonotype: The junction differs from germline at one of its ends, possibly a read error. The chain is built from TRBV2 and TRBJ2-7, with D unresolved. The CDR3 consists of 15 residues. Germline CDR1 and CDR2: SNHLY and FYNNEI. The CDR3 spells CASSASYSNHPQHYF. The CDR3 nucleotides are TGTGCCAGCAGTGCGTCGTATAGCAATCACCCCCAGCATTACTTC.

This clonotype was counted between two and nine times. In DNA form, the CDR3 reads TGTGCCAGCAACCGGGAAGGGGATGGCGAGCAGTACTTC. The encoded protein is CASNREGDGEQYF. This chain links TRBV7-2 with TRBJ2-7, with D perhaps being TRBD1 or TRBD2 (5 bases each). The CDR3 is 13 residues long. The V gene's germline CDR1 is SGHTA and CDR2 FQGNSA. Trimming took off 7 bases at V and 6 bases at J, with 16 bases between the two ends.

In the case of this clonotype: One end of the junction is discordant with germline, which a read error may explain. V gene TRBV20-1 combines with J gene TRBJ1-4, with TRBD1 matching over 9 bases. Germline CDR1 and CDR2: DFQATT and SNEGSKA (reference sequence). CDR3 length equals 15 residues. In DNA, the CDR3 is TGCAGTGCTAGAGACGGGGACAGGGACAATGAAAAACTGGTTTTT. Its translation: CSARDGDRDNEKLVF.

This clonotype has a single count. The gene calls are TRBV7-8 and TRBJ2-1, with D possibly TRBD1 on 5 matching bases. This CDR3 spans 16 amino acids. Trimming cost V 3 bases and J 8 bases, with 20 bases left between them. Germline CDR1 and CDR2: SGHVS and FQNEAQ. Here the CDR3 reads CASSFQGSPDTHEQFF. CDR3 nucleotide sequence: TGTGCCAGCAGCTTTCAGGGAAGTCCCGATACCCATGAGCAGTTCTTC.

This clonotype was seen more than once but under ten times. The limits of the CDR3 on the DNA are not certain, so only TCRdb's listed CDR3 is given. The chain links TRBV7-6 to TRBJ2-5; the DNA was not compared with TRBD2, the D call given in the table. Inclusive of both ends, the CDR3 amounts to 14 amino acids. Germline assignment: CDR1 SGHVS and CDR2 FNYEAQ. This CDR3 is CASSFGGGTEAHFF.

A remark on this clonotype: With a much larger clone just one base away, this may be a read error. The V call is TRBV2, the J call TRBJ2-3, with 7 bases lining up with TRBD1. Gene TRBJ1-5 matches the end of the DNA better, so the J call may be wrong. CDR1 and CDR2 from the germline V gene are SNHLY and FYNNEI. CDR3 size: 14 residues. CDR3 in amino acids: CASNGDRDIQPQHF. CDR3 sequence (DNA): TGTGCCAGCAATGGAGACAGGGATATCCAGCCCCAGCATTTT.

Points on this clonotype: The conserved phenylalanine or tryptophan normally closing the CDR3 is absent here, so this likely arose from a read error. It is unclear where the CDR3 begins or ends on the DNA, so no DNA is shown, and the CDR3 is as TCRdb lists it. This chain connects TRBV7-8 to TRBJ2-5; TRBD2, the D gene given by the table, was not confirmed from the DNA. CDR1 and CDR2 (germline): SGHVS, FQNEAQ. Both ends counted, the CDR3 spans 13 residues. CDR3 sequence reads: CAGSLQGGHDTQY.

The chain combines TRBV9 with TRBJ2-7, with TRBD1 identical over 11 bases. The CDR3 runs to 13 residues. Losses at the gene ends were 7 bases for V and 2 bases for J; bases not matched to a gene: 2. Per the germline V gene, CDR1 is SGDLS and CDR2 is YYNGEE. CDR3 DNA sequence: TGTGCCAGCGGGACAGGGGGGGCCTACGAGCAGTACTTC. This sequence encodes CASGTGGAYEQYF.

The gene calls are TRBV12-3 or TRBV12-4 and TRBJ1-2, with D possibly TRBD1 on 6 matching bases. With 6 bases removed from V and 7 bases from J, the gap between germline ends came to 21 bases. The CDR3 totals 15 residues. The CDR3 DNA sequence: TGTGCCAGCAGCAATGTGGGGGGCGCGCTGCTTGGCTACACCTTC. It is translated as CASSNVGGALLGYTF.

This chain joins TRBV7-9 and TRBJ2-5; tentatively, D is TRBD1 (5 bases). The CDR3 contains 14 residues. Germline V gene data show CDR1 as SEHNR and CDR2 as FQNEAQ (reference sequence). The V end was cut by 5 bases, the J end by 2 bases, with 12 bases between. The CDR3 reads CASSRDRKQETQYF. The CDR3 DNA is TGTGCCAGCAGCAGAGACAGAAAGCAAGAGACCCAGTACTTC.

V gene TRBV7-2 combines with J gene TRBJ1-4, with D perhaps TRBD1 (5 bases). This CDR3 has 15 residues. The V end lost 5 bases, the J end lost 8 bases, and 18 bases lay between the germline ends. Germline values: CDR1 SGHTA, CDR2 FQGNSA. Written as DNA, the CDR3 is TGTGCCAGCAGCCCTACCGTTACAGGAGTCGAAAAACTGTTTTTT. Its protein is CASSPTVTGVEKLFF.

Regarding this clonotype: The junction differs from germline at one of its ends, possibly a read error. The gene calls are TRBV7-3 and TRBJ2-3, with 11 bases identical to TRBD2. Germline lookup yields CDR1 SGHTA and CDR2 FQGTGA. This CDR3 is built from 17 residues. Here the CDR3 DNA reads TGTGTCAGCAGCCTAACGGGACTAGCGGATGGGGCAGATACGCAGTATTTT. Protein product: CVSSLTGLADGADTQYF.

This clonotype was seen more than once but under ten times. The gene calls are TRBV7-9 and TRBJ1-3; D is uncertain. The length of the CDR3 is 12 residues. V was pared by 6 bases and J by 4 bases, with 7 bases between. Germline loops: CDR1 SEHNR, CDR2 FQNEAQ (reference sequence). This CDR3 is CASRLPGNTIYF. Here the CDR3 DNA reads TGTGCCAGCAGGCTCCCGGGAAACACCATATATTTT.

This chain connects TRBV7-6 to TRBJ1-1; D remains ambiguous. Trimming removed 6 bases from V and 11 bases from J, with 25 bases in between. This CDR3 is 15 amino acids long. Germline assignment: CDR1 SGHVS and CDR2 FNYEAQ. This CDR3 is CASSYGPREKFFAFF. In DNA form, the CDR3 reads TGTGCCAGCAGTTACGGCCCGAGAGAGAAGTTCTTCGCTTTCTTT.

A word on this clonotype: This sequence may be a read error, since a much larger clone differs from it by one base. The chain combines TRBV5-1 with TRBJ2-3; no clear D. With 2 bases removed from V and 7 bases from J, the gap between germline ends came to 14 bases. CDR1 SGHRS and CDR2 YFSETQ come from the germline V gene. CDR3 size: 14 residues. CDR3: CASSFRSDDNTQYF. CDR3 DNA sequence: TGCGCCAGCAGCTTCCGTTCGGACGATAATACGCAGTATTTT. The full variable domain, its missing parts supplied by reference TRBV5-1 and TRBJ2-3, is KAGVTQTPRYLIKTRGQQVTLSCSPISGHRSVSWYQQTPGQGLQFLFEYFSETQRNKGNFPGRFSGRQFSNSRSEMNVSTLELGDSALYLCASSFRSDDNTQYFGPGTRLTVL.

The table lists this clonotype with a few counts. The J gene is TRBJ2-3, the V gene TRBV10-1; TRBD1 matches at 10 bases. The trim removed 4 bases at V and 2 bases at J, leaving 3 bases unmatched. The germline V gene has CDR1 WNHNN and CDR2 SYGVQD (reference sequence). The CDR3 length is 15 residues. The CDR3 loop is CASSVGTGDTDTQYF. Written as DNA, the CDR3 is TGCGCCAGCAGTGTGGGGACAGGGGACACAGATACGCAGTATTTT.

The chain is built from TRBV11-2 and TRBJ1-5; a possible D gene is TRBD1 (5 bases). The CDR3 runs to 13 residues. Trimming cost V 8 bases and J 4 bases, with 12 bases left between them. Germline V lookup: CDR1 SGHAT, CDR2 FQNNGV. The CDR3 nucleotides are TGTGCCAGCGGCCTGGGGGGAAATCAGCCCCAGCATTTT. Protein product: CASGLGGNQPQHF.

CDR3 sequence: CSARRVAGDGELFF. The CDR3 bases are TGCAGTGCTAGACGGGTAGCGGGAGACGGGGAGCTGTTTTTT. The chain carries TRBV20-1 and TRBJ2-2, with TRBD2 matching 9 bases. CDR1 and CDR2 (germline): DFQATT, SNEGSKA (reference sequence). The CDR3 totals 14 residues. V was clipped by 2 bases and J by 7 bases; unmatched bases: 5.

Turning to this clonotype: At one end, the junction sequence differs from germline, possibly due to a read error. The chain carries TRBV7-2 and TRBJ2-3; the D is unclear. The germline gives CDR1 SGHTA, CDR2 FQGNSA. The CDR3 has 14 amino acids. This CDR3 is CASSLAGGYDTNDF. The DNA of the CDR3 is TGTGCCAGCAGCTTAGCGGGTGGCTACGATACCAACGATTTT.

On this clonotype itself: This CDR3 is missing its conserved last phenylalanine or tryptophan, likely due to a read error. It is unclear where the CDR3 begins or ends on the DNA, so no DNA is shown, and the CDR3 is as TCRdb lists it. The chain combines TRBV7-9 with TRBJ1-6; the table's D gene call, TRBD1, was not cross checked with the DNA. Germline CDR1 SEHNR, CDR2 FQNEAQ (reference sequence). The CDR3 is 16 residues long, ends included. CDR3: CASSADSDTYNSPLGS.

This clonotype appeared a few times. V gene TRBV9 combines with J gene TRBJ2-7; 7 nucleotides align to TRBD2. Germline V gene sequence: CDR1 SGDLS, CDR2 YYNGEE. The CDR3 runs 14 residues. V shed 3 bases and J 4 bases; nucleotides not matched to a gene: 7. CDR3 in DNA: TGTGCCAGCAGCGGATTAGCGGGTGGATACGAGCAGTACTTC. Translating gives CASSGLAGGYEQYF.

The table lists this clonotype with a few counts. The chain is built from TRBV6-1 and TRBJ1-5, with TRBD1 as a possible D gene (6 bases). Germline CDR1 is MNHNS and CDR2 is SASEGT. Deletions cut 3 bases from V and 2 bases from J, with 8 bases between. This CDR3 comprises 14 residues. The CDR3 region is CASSDQGRNQPQHF. Here the CDR3 DNA reads TGTGCCAGCAGTGACCAGGGGCGCAATCAGCCCCAGCATTTT.

On this clonotype itself: The CDR3 ends on some other residue instead of the conserved phenylalanine or tryptophan, so this is likely a read error. The rearrangement links TRBV7-9 to TRBJ2-5; possibly TRBD2 for D (7 bases). The CDR3 totals 12 residues. Trimming took 11 bases from V and 11 from J, leaving 21 bases between them. CDR1 is SEHNR, CDR2 FQNEAQ, per germline (reference sequence). The CDR3: CAVIGGAGAQYV. As DNA, the CDR3 is TGTGCCGTTATTGGGGGGGCGGGGGCGCAGTACGTC.

The chain links TRBV9 to TRBJ2-7; 10 bases map to TRBD2. J lost 9 bases, V lost 4 bases, and 10 bases had no gene match. The CDR3 sequence is 14 residues long. CDR1 and CDR2 from the germline V gene are SGDLS and YYNGEE. CDR3 region: CASSLAGGPLTQYV. Written as DNA, the CDR3 is TGTGCCAGCAGCTTAGCGGGAGGTCCCCTTACGCAGTACGTC.

V usage is TRBV6-1 and J usage is TRBJ2-1; 10 nucleotides match TRBD1. Per the germline V gene, CDR1 is MNHNS and CDR2 is SASEGT. J gave up 8 bases and V 7 bases, and 8 bases lay outside the gene matches. The CDR3 consists of 14 residues. The CDR3, as DNA: TGTGCCAGCACCGGGACAGGGGATGTCGATGAGCAGTTCTTC. Its translation is CASTGTGDVDEQFF.

The chain is built from TRBV6-5 and TRBJ1-2; D unresolved. The CDR3 consists of 14 residues. The germline gives CDR1 MNHEY, CDR2 SVGAGI. Trimming left V 0 bases short and J 8 bases short, with 13 bases between. CDR3 in amino acids: CASSYSTVGKGYTF. For the CDR3, the DNA is TGTGCCAGCAGTTACTCGACTGTAGGGAAGGGCTACACCTTC.

Remarks on this clonotype: One end of the junction varies from germline; a read error may be responsible. V and J are TRBV15 and TRBJ2-7, with no clear D. The CDR3 loop spans 14 amino acids. The germline gives CDR1 LNHNV, CDR2 YYDKDF (reference sequence). The CDR3 loop reads CASSTAGSSYKQYF. In nucleotides, the CDR3 is TGTGCCAGCAGCACCGCCGGCAGCTCCTACAAGCAGTACTTC.